This is a list of T cell receptor beta chains from one sample in a study of cytomegalovirus exposure and HLA in healthy donors. The method was immunoSEQ multiplex PCR; TCRdb's version includes in-frame clones alone and lacks a portion of them. The sample holds approximately 110,000 clones. The specimen sequenced was PBMCs. These receptors came from a young man in good health and CMV-seronegative. The CDR3 runs from the conserved cysteine through the conserved F or W. A D gene is named only where the DNA matches it firmly.

v_gene	d_gene	j_gene	CDR3nt	CDR3aa
TRBV19	-	TRBJ2-1	TGTGCCAGTAGTACCCACCTGGGGGGAGCCTACAATGAGCAGTTCTTC	CASSTHLGGAYNEQFF
TRBV30	TRBD1	TRBJ1-4	TGTGCCTGGAGTGCCCGGGACAGGGTAAAGGAAAAACTGTTTTTT	CAWSARDRVKEKLFF
TRBV7-3	TRBD1	TRBJ1-1	TGTGCCAGCAGCTCAGGGGGACAGGGAGGCGCGGTCACTGAAGCTTTCTTT	CASSSGGQGGAVTEAFF
TRBV6-5	-	TRBJ1-1	TGTGCCAGCAGTCCCCCGGCAGGGTTCAATTTCTTT	CASSPPAGFNFF
TRBV13	TRBD2	TRBJ2-3	TGTGCCAGCAGCCAGAGCGGGGAAGTGGGAGATACGCAGTATTTT	CASSQSGEVGDTQYF
TRBV11-2	-	TRBJ2-1	TGTGCCAGCAGCCGCATAAGGGGCCCCTACAATGAGCAGTTCTTC	CASSRIRGPYNEQFF
TRBV2	-	TRBJ2-5	TGTGCCAGCCTACTGGGGGCTCGGGAGACCCAGTACTTC	CASLLGARETQYF
TRBV6-5	TRBD1	TRBJ1-5	TGTGCCAGCAGTTTTGGACAGGGCTTCAATCAGCCCCAGCATTTT	CASSFGQGFNQPQHF
TRBV28	-	TRBJ2-3	TGTGCCAGCAGTTTCTTTTTGGGGCGCACAGATACGCAGTATTTT	CASSFFLGRTDTQYF
TRBV27	-	TRBJ1-2	TGTGCCAGCAGTTCTAGTCCCCGTATACAGGGTAGGAGCTATGGCTACACCTTC	CASSSSPRIQGRSYGYTF
TRBV6-1	-	TRBJ2-7	TGTGCCAGCAGTGAACCTAACGAGCAGTACTTC	CASSEPNEQYF
TRBV7-9	TRBD1	TRBJ1-2	TGTGCCAGCAACAAGGGGGACAGGGGCACAGGTGACTATGGCTACACCTTC	CASNKGDRGTGDYGYTF
TRBV11-2	-	TRBJ2-1	TGTGCCAGCAGCTTCATTGGGGCCCCTCACAATGAGCAGTTCTTC	CASSFIGAPHNEQFF
TRBV7-8	-	TRBJ2-5	TGTGCCAGCAGATCCCTGTCGGGGTCGCAAGAGACCCAGTACTTC	CASRSLSGSQETQYF
TRBV10-3	TRBD1	TRBJ1-2	TGTGCCATCAGCCCAGGGACAGGGGGGTATGGCTACACCTTC	CAISPGTGGYGYTF
TRBV18	TRBD1	TRBJ2-3	TGTGCCAGCTCACCACTTATTCACAGGGGGCTAAGCACAGATACGCAGTATTTT	CASSPLIHRGLSTDTQYF
TRBV6-4	-	TRBJ2-1	TGTGCCAGCAGTGAATCGTACAGGAGACACTACAATGAGCAGTTCTTC	CASSESYRRHYNEQFF
TRBV27	TRBD1	TRBJ1-5	TGTGCCAGCGCCTCGGACAGGGGCGGAGGCAATCAGCCCCAGCATTTT	CASASDRGGGNQPQHF
TRBV5-1	-	TRBJ2-1	TGCGCCAGCAGCTTGGGGGGGCAGGGGCCTTCGTGGGAGCAGTTCTTC	CASSLGGQGPSWEQFF
TRBV30	-	TRBJ2-7	TGTGCCTGGAGTGGACTAGGCTACGAGCAGTACTTC	CAWSGLGYEQYF
TRBV5-6	TRBD2	TRBJ2-7	TGTGCCAGCAGCTTTCAGCGGGGGTCCGTCCCGAGCGAGCAGTACTTC	CASSFQRGSVPSEQYF
TRBV6-5	-	TRBJ1-2	TGTGCCAGCAGACTCGGGGGGCAGGACTATGGCTACACCTTC	CASRLGGQDYGYTF
TRBV19	TRBD1	TRBJ1-3	TGTGCCAGTAGTAGAACAGGGGTCGGAAACACCATATATTTT	CASSRTGVGNTIYF
TRBV23-1	TRBD1	TRBJ2-7	TGCGCCAGCAGCCGGGGACAGGGCCCCTACGAGCAGTACTTC	CASSRGQGPYEQYF
TRBV5-8	TRBD1	TRBJ1-5	TGTGCCAGCAGCTTGACAGGGGGCGGAGGCAATCAGCCCCAGCATTTT	CASSLTGGGGNQPQHF
TRBV30	TRBD2	TRBJ2-7	TGTGCCTGGAGTGTAGTGGGGACTAAGTACGAGCAGTACTTC	CAWSVVGTKYEQYF
TRBV28	TRBD1	TRBJ1-2	TGTGCCAGCAGGCGACAGGGGATCTATGGCTACACCTTC	CASRRQGIYGYTF
TRBV28	TRBD1	TRBJ2-7	TGTGCAATCCGCCGGGACAGGGGGCCTTACGAGCAGTACTTC	CAIRRDRGPYEQYF
TRBV6-1	-	TRBJ1-4	TGTGCCAGCAGTGAGGCCCGCCGGGGGGCCGAAAAACTGTTTTTT	CASSEARRGAEKLFF
TRBV19	TRBD2	TRBJ2-7	TGTGCCAGTAGTGCCCGACTAGCTGGCGAGCAGTACTTC	CASSARLAGEQYF
TRBV28	-	TRBJ2-7	TGTGCCAGCAGCTACCTCTTGGGAGCCTACGAGCAGTACTTC	CASSYLLGAYEQYF
TRBV30	TRBD1	TRBJ1-4	TGTGCCTGGAGTGTCCCCGCAGGGGGAAGTGAAAAACTGTTTTTT	CAWSVPAGGSEKLFF
TRBV6-5	-	TRBJ2-5	TGTGCCAGCAGTCAGGTTGGGGAGACCCAGTACTTC	CASSQVGETQYF
TRBV30	-	TRBJ1-1	TGTGCCTGGAGTGTACTATATGACAGAAGAAACACTGAAGCTTTCTTT	CAWSVLYDRRNTEAFF
TRBV30	-	TRBJ2-3	TGTGCCTGGAGTGGAGCGGATACGCAGTATTTT	CAWSGADTQYF
TRBV5-1	TRBD2	TRBJ2-5	TGCGCCAGCAGCGCGCTAGCGGTCCAGCCTGCCCAGTACTTC	CASSALAVQPAQYF
TRBV6-1	-	TRBJ1-5	TGTGCCAGCAGTGAAGCCAGCTCCCTACGGGCCCAGCATTTT	CASSEASSLRAQHF
TRBV18	-	TRBJ2-7	TGTGCCAGCTCACCACTTGCCGCGGGGATGACAGACCCCTACGAGCAGTACTTC	CASSPLAAGMTDPYEQYF
TRBV11-2	-	TRBJ2-7	TGTGCCAGCAGACGTCCAGCGGGTAAATACGAGCAGTACTTC	CASRRPAGKYEQYF
TRBV10-3	TRBD1	TRBJ1-1	TGTGCCACGGAAAGGGACAGAAACACTGAAGCTTTCTTT	CATERDRNTEAFF
TRBV19	TRBD2	TRBJ2-7	TGTGCCAGTAGGGCAACTAGCGGGAGGCCCCACGAGCAGTACTTC	CASRATSGRPHEQYF
TRBV30	-	TRBJ2-1	TGTGCCTGGAGCCGCCCGGTGGAGCAGTTCTTC	CAWSRPVEQFF
TRBV7-9	TRBD2	TRBJ2-7	TGTGCCAGCAGCTTAGGTCTCGCTAGCGGGTACTCCTACGAGCAGTACTTC	CASSLGLASGYSYEQYF
TRBV5-1	-	TRBJ1-1	TGCGCCAGCAGCCCACAGGGCTTTTACACTGAAGCTTTCTTT	CASSPQGFYTEAFF
TRBV7-9	-	TRBJ1-2	TGTGCCAGCAGCTTAACGAAGGAGAACTATGGCTACACCTTC	CASSLTKENYGYTF
TRBV6-6	-	TRBJ2-3	TGTGCCAGCAGTTACGGGGGGAGTAGTGCGGCAGATACGCAGTATTTT	CASSYGGSSAADTQYF
TRBV7-9	TRBD1	TRBJ1-2	TGTGCCAGCAGCTTAAAATTACAGGGGCAGGGCTACACCTTC	CASSLKLQGQGYTF
TRBV10-3	-	TRBJ2-7	TGTGCCATCAGTGAGGGCGCCGGGGAGCAGTACTTC	CAISEGAGEQYF
TRBV5-1	-	TRBJ2-3	TGCGCCAGCAGCTTACAGGGAAAGAGCACAGATACGCAGTATTTT	CASSLQGKSTDTQYF
TRBV15	TRBD1	TRBJ1-4	TGTGCCACCAGCAGAAACCTTAACAGGGGTAACGAAAAACTGTTTTTT	CATSRNLNRGNEKLFF
TRBV6-1	TRBD1	TRBJ2-7	TGTGCCAGCAGTGAGGGACAGAGCTCCTACGAGCAGTACTTC	CASSEGQSSYEQYF
TRBV5-1	-	TRBJ2-7	TGCGCCAGCAGCTTGTATAGCGCCGACGAGCAGTACTTC	CASSLYSADEQYF
TRBV23-1	TRBD2	TRBJ2-5	TGCGCCAGCAGTCAGCCTAGCGGGAGGGACAAAGAGACCCAGTACTTC	CASSQPSGRDKETQYF
TRBV7-9	TRBD1	TRBJ1-5	TGTGCCAGCAGCAACACAGGACAGGGGGCTCATCAGCCCCAGCATTTT	CASSNTGQGAHQPQHF